This paragraph covers one T cell receptor (beta chain) sequence. Its cognate antigen is unknown. TCRdb re-analysed the 5' RACE reads in MiXCR, keeping a single row per CDR3 protein. The table shows under 950,000 distinct CDR3 sequences, with around 20% occurring only once. The data derive from a study of CD8 T cells in ankylosing spondylitis. Study results and limitations: The study identified a TCR beta motif of under ten highly homologous variants that appeared characteristic of ankylosing spondylitis blood.

Germline lookup yields CDR1 MNHNS and CDR2 SASEGT. V lost 8 bases and J 8 bases, leaving 24 bases between the germline ends. The CDR3 extends over 16 amino acids. This TCR came from a male donor with ankylosing spondylitis. Sequences were obtained from blood, either unsorted or a sorted T cell fraction (not recorded which). The rearrangement uses TRBV6-1 and TRBJ1-4, with TRBD1 as a possible D gene (6 bases). Written as DNA, the CDR3 is TGTGCCAGCGCCCCCAACGGGGGAGGGGGTGGAGAAAAACTGTTTTTT. Translating gives CASAPNGGGGGEKLFF.